Sequencing of this TCR beta chain was carried out in a study of blood T cell repertoires in COVID-19. The overall study: From the United States, Italy and Spain came samples of acute and convalescent COVID-19. The analysed material was cDNA or gDNA that came from T cells, B-cell-depleted T cells, or PBMCs.

Clones were read by immunoSEQ multiplex PCR, and TCRdb kept only the in-frame ones, dropping some. The sample carries about 300,000 clones, about nine tenths recorded once. V dropped 4 bases and J dropped 6 bases, with 15 bases sitting between them. Germline-derived CDR1 and CDR2 are SGHTA and FQGNSA. CDR3 length equals 15 residues. This chain links TRBV7-2 with TRBJ1-4; tentatively, D is TRBD1 (6 bases). The material sequenced was peripheral blood. This TCR derives from a woman aged 30 to 39 with COVID-19, enrolled during active disease. The CDR3 bases are TGTGCCAGCAGCTCTTTTCAGGGGATCGATGAAAAACTGTTTTTT. It yields the protein CASSSFQGIDEKLFF.